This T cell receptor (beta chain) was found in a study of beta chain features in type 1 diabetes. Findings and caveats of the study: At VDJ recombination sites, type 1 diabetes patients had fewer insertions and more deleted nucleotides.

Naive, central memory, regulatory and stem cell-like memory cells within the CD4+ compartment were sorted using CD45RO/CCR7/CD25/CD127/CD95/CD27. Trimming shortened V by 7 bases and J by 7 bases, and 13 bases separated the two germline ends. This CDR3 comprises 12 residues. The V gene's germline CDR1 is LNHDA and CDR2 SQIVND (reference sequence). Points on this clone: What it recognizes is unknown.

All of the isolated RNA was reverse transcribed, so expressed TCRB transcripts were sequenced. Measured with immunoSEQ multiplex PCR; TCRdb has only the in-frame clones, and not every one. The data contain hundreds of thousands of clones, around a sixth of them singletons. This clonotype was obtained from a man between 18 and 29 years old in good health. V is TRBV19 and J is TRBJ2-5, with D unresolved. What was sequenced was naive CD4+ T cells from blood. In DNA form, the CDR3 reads TGTGCCAGTAAGACCACCCTCGGGACCCAGTACTTC. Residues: CASKTTLGTQYF.